This TCR beta chain was sequenced during a study of beta chain features in type 1 diabetes. Study findings and constraints: Type 1 diabetes patients had VDJ junctions that carried fewer insertions and more deletions.

Central memory, naive, regulatory and stem cell-like memory CD4+ cells were sorted by CD45RO/CCR7/CD25/CD127/CD95/CD27. Since all of the isolated RNA was reverse transcribed, expressed TCRB transcripts were what got sequenced. Here immunoSEQ multiplex PCR was the method, and the copy in TCRdb shows in-frame clones only, minus some. Of 200,000 to 250,000 clones listed, over 8.5% are singletons. The CDR3 sequence is 13 residues long. Germline CDR1 and CDR2: GTSNPN and SVGIG (reference sequence). With 4 bases removed from V and 4 bases from J, the gap between germline ends came to 11 bases. As regards this clone: Its antigen is as yet unknown.

Sequenced material: naive CD4+ T cells from blood. J is TRBJ1-5 and V is TRBV30, with no clear D. The sequence came from a woman aged 18-29 years in good health. In DNA, the CDR3 is TGTGCCTGGACGCCCAGAGCGAATCAGCCCCAGCATTTT. It is translated as CAWTPRANQPQHF.